This TCR beta chain emerged from a study of T cell responses to AZD1222 COVID-19 vaccine (dated by TCRdb to the early 2020s). Background for the entire study: TCR sequencing was performed for fewer than 250 trial participants, of whom 200 to 210 were given two doses of AZD1222 and around 26 were given two doses of MenACWY control vaccine. Enrollment into the trials was organized by age into subgroups of 18-55, 56-69 and 70-plus years, and those subgroups contained roughly 150, 30 and 60 TCR-sequenced participants, respectively. Paper-wide results and their limitations: Because no day 14 peak-response samples were available, repertoires were characterized only after the peak T cell response. Only six or seven AZD1222 recipients were SARS-CoV-2 seropositive at baseline, limiting conclusions about previously exposed vaccinees. The vaccine-associated CD4 TCRs covered the entire spike protein, and the dominant responses fell in regions 160-218 and 743-854. Nearly half of unique spike-specific TCRs reportedly recognized epitopes outside regions mutated in the B.1.351 and B.1.1.7 variants. A significant rise in spike-specific TCR breadth and depth was observed after two AZD1222 doses relative to day 0 and relative to MenACWY recipients. The 56-69-year group was small, and its depth increase did not reach significance, likely because of low power. Most participants were white British and females outnumbered males, and the authors suggested that clonal diversity may have been underestimated.

Points on this clone: The clone's antigen remains unknown. The sample holds no much larger clone one base away, and base qualities are not on file.

The CDR3 regions of human TCRbeta chains were analyzed by immunosequencing. In the source study's methods: TCRs in the repertoires were matched against a reference library of SARS-CoV-2-specific TCRs that had been generated with the MIRA antigen-specificity platform. Breadth was defined as the fraction of unique TCRs that were SARS-CoV-2-associated. Depth was defined as the fraction of total T cells that were SARS-CoV-2-associated. Using the MIRA data, every spike-specific TCR was mapped to the spike region that the TCR reacted to and assigned to either a CD4 or a CD8 class. Log10-transformed breadth and depth values were compared by one-way ANOVA with Sidak's multiple comparisons tests. This immuneACCESS table, as held by TCRdb, lists in-frame sequences with V and J called but not all clones. Of the missing ones, under half trace to an unresolved V gene in checked studies; the others have no known cause. The DNA was the basis for D and trimming; V, J and clone size are from that table. The table for this sample lists around 150,000 clones; 90% to 95% of them were counted only once. 3.5% to 4.5% of the sample belongs to the ten largest clones.

What the time point label conveys for this sample: about 28 days (+/-7) after the second vaccine dose. AZD1222 recipients given second doses at about 4 weeks or at about 12 weeks were pooled, since spike-specific TCR depth and breadth were not found to differ between the two schedules. Samples from vaccinated people were obtained from the UK trials COV001 and COV002, which included a single-blind randomized controlled phase 2/3 trial of AZD1222 (ChAdOx1 nCoV-19) in healthy adults. For TCRbeta chain sequencing, PBMC samples were collected from trial participants at day 0 and at day 28 after the second dose. From the germline V gene, CDR1 is SQVTM and CDR2 is ANQGSEA. From the cysteine up to the phenylalanine, the CDR3 has a length of 13 residues. Only the CDR3 part of the read is kept: 39 bases, read in frame from the first base. V sheds 4 bases and J sheds 5 bases, leaving 13 bases between their ends.

The source is an adult who received the AZD1222 COVID-19 vaccine. The material was peripheral blood, obtained 28 days after the second AZD1222 dose. The chain couples TRBV29-1 to TRBJ2-3, with the D gene not confidently named. CDR3 reads: CSVGSSFGDTQYF. The base sequence is TGCAGCGTTGGTAGTAGCTTCGGAGATACGCAGTATTTT.